The entry that follows covers one TCR beta chain sequence. What it recognizes is unknown. This sample is part of a study of T cell repertoires in ileal Crohn's disease. Study in general: Every patient was operated on for stricturing (about 60%) or penetrating (about 40%) complications.

Per sample, approximately 550 nanograms of biopsy DNA were TCRB immunosequenced. TCRdb's copy holds only in-frame clones and misses some; the assay was immunoSEQ multiplex PCR. Altogether 5,500 to 6,500 clones are present, 79% being singletons, with the ten largest covering about 15%. Germline lookup yields CDR1 KGHSH and CDR2 LQKENI. The CDR3 runs 15 residues. V shed 5 bases, J shed 5 bases, and the junction held 3 bases outside the gene matches. The study's findings and limits: Active smokers at surgery had more clonal expansions than non-smokers. Every patient over 26.8% clonality showed endoscopic recurrence.

The chain combines TRBV18 with TRBJ2-1; TRBD2 matches at 13 bases. The specimen was ileal tissue. The sequence came from an adult with Crohn's disease. The CDR3 spells CASSVGTSGDNEQFF. Here the CDR3 DNA reads TGTGCCAGCTCAGTCGGGACTAGCGGGGACAATGAGCAGTTCTTC.